These 15 T cell receptor beta chains share one sample of origin, sequenced in a study of blood T cell repertoires in COVID-19 (dated by TCRdb to the early 2020s). The receptor library was made with the immunoSEQ multiplex PCR assay. The table comes from immuneACCESS by way of TCRdb, which keeps in-frame sequences with V and J called. Part of the clones is missing from these tables; in studies checked, under half for an unresolved V gene and the rest for unknown reasons. This sample holds about 280,000 clones; roughly 80% were observed only once. The ten top clones hold about 5% of the sample. The material sequenced was PBMCs or T cells enriched from blood (not recorded which). The receptor source for this set is a man between 35 and 55 years old who had been exposed to COVID-19.

CDR3 sequence reads: CASSKTSENEQYF. CDR3 DNA sequence: TGTGCCAGCAGCAAGACTAGCGAGAACGAGCAGTACTTC. The chain combines TRBV3-1 (or the pseudogene TRBV3-2) with TRBJ2-7, with 8 positions matching TRBD2. The CDR3 consists of 13 residues. The V and J ends lost 5 bases and 5 bases, in that order; junction bases with no gene match: 5. Germline loops: CDR1 LGHDT, CDR2 YNNKEL (reference sequence).

The chain couples TRBV28 to TRBJ2-1; the D gene is possibly TRBD2 (6 bases). The V and J ends lost 8 bases and 3 bases respectively, with 29 bases between them. The CDR3 runs to 19 residues. The germline gives CDR1 MDHEN, CDR2 SYDVKM. CDR3 DNA sequence: TGTGCCAGCCCATCCCGGGACTTCACTGGGCCGTCAAACTACAATGAGCAGTTCTTC. Its protein is CASPSRDFTGPSNYNEQFF.

This sequence joins TRBV6-1 and TRBJ2-3; 10 nucleotides match TRBD2. Germline CDR1 reads MNHNS; CDR2 reads SASEGT. The CDR3 runs 16 residues. J was trimmed by 0 bases and V by 3 bases; bases with no gene match: 3. CDR3: CASSDPLAGSTDTQYF. CDR3 nucleotides: TGTGCCAGCAGTGACCCACTAGCGGGAAGCACAGATACGCAGTATTTT.

The J gene is TRBJ1-1, the V gene TRBV5-1; maybe TRBD1 (6 bases). V was trimmed by 4 bases and J by 0 bases, leaving 10 bases between them. The CDR3 runs 14 residues. CDR1 is SGHRS, CDR2 YFSETQ, per germline. CDR3 loop: CASSVGGLNTEAFF. The CDR3 nucleotides are TGCGCCAGCAGCGTGGGGGGGCTGAACACTGAAGCTTTCTTT.

This clone was seen only a few times. V is TRBV15 and J is TRBJ2-4; the D gene is possibly TRBD2 (6 bases). With 0 bases removed from V and 3 bases from J, the gap between germline ends came to 15 bases. The CDR3 sequence is 17 residues long. CDR1 is LNHNV, CDR2 YYDKDF, per germline (reference sequence). Here the CDR3 DNA reads TGTGCCACCAGCAGAGAGCACGGGAGCTGGGTCAAAAACATTCAGTACTTC. Translation gives CATSREHGSWVKNIQYF.

The V and J genes are TRBV24-1 and TRBJ1-2; 12 bases fit TRBD1. The length of the CDR3 is 15 residues. In germline, CDR1 is KGHDR, CDR2 SFDVKD. Trimming at V came to 3 bases and at J to 7 bases, leaving 5 bases not matched to a gene. As DNA, the CDR3 is TGTGCCACCAGTGATGGGGGACAGGGGGCCGGTGGCTACACCTTC. It encodes CATSDGGQGAGGYTF.

The chain combines TRBV29-1 with TRBJ1-1, with D perhaps matching TRBD1 (6 bases). This CDR3 spans 14 amino acids. Germline CDR1 is SQVTM and CDR2 is ANQGSEA. Trimming shortened V by 7 bases and J by 5 bases, and 20 bases separated the two germline ends. CDR3 sequence: CSANSQGSATEAFF. In DNA, the CDR3 is TGCAGCGCAAATTCCCAGGGGTCCGCGACTGAAGCTTTCTTT.

V and J are TRBV3-1 (or the pseudogene TRBV3-2) and TRBJ2-4; 7 positions agree with TRBD2. Looked up from germline, CDR1 is LGHDT and CDR2 is YNNKEL (reference sequence). The CDR3 loop spans 11 amino acids. V shed 8 bases, J shed 8 bases, and the junction held 3 bases outside the gene matches. CDR3 DNA sequence: TGTGCCAGCGGGGGGGGAGACATTCAGTACTTC. Translated, it gives CASGGGDIQYF.

Concerning this clone: The sample contains more than one DNA sequence encoding this CDR3. The V gene is TRBV9, the J gene TRBJ2-3, with D possibly being TRBD2 (6 bases). V lost 6 bases, J lost 2 bases, and 16 bases lay in between. Germline V CDR1 and CDR2: SGDLS, YYNGEE. The CDR3 is made up of 15 amino acids. The CDR3 nucleotides read TGTGCCAGCAACCCCGGGACTTCAATCACAGATACGCAGTATTTT. It is translated as CASNPGTSITDTQYF.

For this clone: The junction differs from germline at one of its ends, possibly a read error. The rearrangement joins TRBV4-1 to TRBJ1-3; TRBD1 might be the D (5 bases). CDR1 is MGHRA and CDR2 is YSYEKL in the germline V gene. This CDR3 contains 14 residues. CDR3 coding DNA: TGCGCCAGCAACCAACCAGGGTATGAAAACACCATATATTTT. It is translated as CASNQPGYENTIYF.

The gene calls are TRBV28 and TRBJ1-2; maybe TRBD1 (5 bases). Germline V gives CDR1 MDHEN, CDR2 SYDVKM. The CDR3 has 12 residues. The chain's CDR3 is CGAVTVNYGYTF. The CDR3 nucleotides read TGTGGAGCAGTGACAGTTAACTATGGCTACACCTTC.

This clone was seen only a few times. The rearrangement joins TRBV4-1 to TRBJ2-7; D unresolved. V was trimmed by 1 base and J by 3 bases, leaving 16 bases between them. Germline loops: CDR1 MGHRA, CDR2 YSYEKL. There are 16 residues in the CDR3. The CDR3 reads CASSQAVHSSDYEQYF. The CDR3, as DNA: TGCGCCAGCAGCCAAGCGGTGCATAGCTCAGACTACGAGCAGTACTTC.

This clone was counted a few times. The genes are TRBV30 and TRBJ1-2, with D uncertain. The CDR3 is made up of 12 amino acids. V was clipped by 8 bases and J by 7 bases, with 17 bases between them. The germline V gene has CDR1 GTSNPN and CDR2 SVGIG (reference sequence). This CDR3 reads CASSGERRGYTF. CDR3 bases: TGTGCCAGCTCCGGGGAGCGTCGTGGCTACACCTTC. Complete variable domain (other parts from reference TRBV30 and TRBJ1-2): SQTIHQWPATLVQPVGSPLSLECTVEGTSNPNLYWYRQAAGRGLQLLFYSVGIGQISSEVPQNLSASRPQDRQFILSSKKLLLSDSGFYLCASSGERRGYTFGSGTRLTVV.

Comment on this clone: Germline is not matched at one junction end, which may reflect a read error. The chain uses TRBV7-8 and TRBJ2-6; 11 bases are a match to TRBD2. The CDR3 is made up of 16 amino acids. Germline CDR1 reads SGHVS; CDR2 reads FQNEAQ. DNA for the CDR3: TGTGCCAGCAGCCTAGCGGGAGGACCTGGGGCCAACGTCCTGACTTTC. Protein product: CASSLAGGPGANVLTF.

This rearrangement joins TRBV5-1 to TRBJ2-1; weak D call: TRBD2 (5 bases). The ends were cut back, 0 bases at V and 9 bases at J, with 25 bases in the middle. Per germline, CDR1 SGHRS and CDR2 YFSETQ. CDR3 length: 18 amino acids. CDR3 sequence (DNA): TGCGCCAGCAGCTTGGGGTCTTCGGACTGGAACTTAGTTACTGAGCAGTTCTTC. Translation: CASSLGSSDWNLVTEQFF.